The text below deals with one TCR beta chain. Its antigen is still unknown. This sample stems from a study of shared clonotypes between healthy human individuals. Whole-study findings and limits: Exclusively blood specimens were collected; tissue repertoires likely differ. Shared across a handful of donors were around 5% of the naive CD4 clonotypes.

There are 14 residues in the CDR3. Germline V gene data show CDR1 as SNHLY and CDR2 as FYNNEI. Trimming cost V 2 bases and J 4 bases, with 8 bases left between them. Evenly divided among several immunoSEQ plates was the genomic DNA of each subset. Original analysis: Filtering differed since immunoSEQ provided only junctions, with no quality scores. Here immunoSEQ multiplex PCR was the method, and the copy in TCRdb shows in-frame clones only, minus some. V, J and clone size were drawn from that table, and D and trimming were deduced from the DNA. The sample holds 950,000 to 1,100,000 clones, about 80% seen once.

This chain uses TRBV2 with TRBJ1-4; D remains unclear. Sequenced material: memory CD4+ T cells sorted from blood. Specified subset: CD45RA-negative fraction. The receptor was derived from a man aged 18 to 30 in good health. CDR3 loop: CASSESTFNEKLFF. Here the CDR3 DNA reads TGTGCCAGCAGTGAAAGTACATTTAATGAAAAACTGTTTTTT.